A single sample gave rise to the 27 T cell receptor beta chains below, sequenced in a study of blood T cells in healthy people across ages. PCR was performed a second time for about 7 to 12 cycles using a sample-barcoded 5' primer and a J-beta primer mix. Using its own MiXCR run on the 5' RACE reads, TCRdb lists one record per CDR3 protein. Of approximately 960,000 distinct CDR3 sequences in the sample, under 35% were seen once. This sample was also put to use in a study of T cells of mothers and their children.

Sequencing used blood. The receptors derive from a woman aged 35 to 49 in good health.

This chain connects TRBV28 to TRBJ2-7, with a weak D call TRBD2 (5 bases). Trimming stripped 5 bases from V and 0 bases from J, with 14 bases between. Germline CDR1 MDHEN, CDR2 SYDVKM. This CDR3 is 15 amino acids long. CDR3 sequence reads: CASSRHGGSSYEQYF. DNA for the CDR3: TGTGCCAGCAGTAGACACGGTGGGAGCTCCTACGAGCAGTACTTC.

This clonotype was recorded at least ten times. The gene calls are TRBV4-1 and TRBJ2-7, with TRBD2 matching over 7 bases. V shed 1 base, J shed 7 bases, and the junction held 7 bases outside the gene matches. Germline V gives CDR1 MGHRA, CDR2 YSYEKL. The CDR3 sequence is 14 residues long. The CDR3 loop reads CASSQGGGGGEQYF. CDR3 nucleotides: TGCGCCAGCAGCCAAGGGGGCGGGGGAGGTGAGCAGTACTTC.

The V call is TRBV28, the J call TRBJ2-4, with D maybe TRBD1 (6 bases). The DNA end is a closer match to TRBJ2-7, so the J assignment may be wrong. The germline V gene encodes CDR1 MDHEN and CDR2 SYDVKM. The CDR3 is made up of 12 amino acids. The CDR3 reads CATGTTTYEQYF. The CDR3 nucleotides are TGTGCCACCGGGACAACCACCTACGAGCAGTACTTC.

The V and J genes are TRBV20-1 and TRBJ1-1; D unclear. The ends were cut back, 3 bases at V and 6 bases at J, with 14 bases in the middle. This CDR3 spans 13 amino acids. Per germline, CDR1 DFQATT and CDR2 SNEGSKA (reference sequence). The CDR3 DNA is TGCAGTGCTAGTGTAGGGAGGTCCCCTGAAGCTTTCTTT. Protein sequence: CSASVGRSPEAFF.

The V gene is TRBV20-1, the J gene TRBJ2-1; D remains ambiguous. Trimming removed 1 base at V and 7 bases at J, with 8 bases between. The CDR3 totals 12 residues. Per the germline V gene, CDR1 is DFQATT and CDR2 is SNEGSKA (reference sequence). In nucleotides, the CDR3 is TGCAGTGCTAGAGGGACGGTGAATGAGCAGTTCTTC. Encoded protein: CSARGTVNEQFF.

V gene TRBV6-1 combines with J gene TRBJ1-5; unclear D gene. This CDR3 is built from 13 residues. Deletions cut 4 bases from V and 0 bases from J, with 4 bases between. Germline V lookup: CDR1 MNHNS, CDR2 SASEGT. The CDR3 loop reads CASSGRSNQPQHF. CDR3 nucleotide sequence: TGTGCCAGCAGTGGCCGTAGCAATCAGCCCCAGCATTTT.

The V and J genes are TRBV18 and TRBJ1-1; TRBD1 is a possible D gene (5 bases). V shed 2 bases and J shed 5 bases, with 12 bases lying between them. The CDR3 has 14 amino acids. CDR1 and CDR2 (germline): KGHSH, LQKENI. In DNA form, the CDR3 reads TGTGCCAGCTCACCAGGCAGGGAACTGACTGAAGCTTTCTTT. Its translation: CASSPGRELTEAFF.

This clonotype was counted only a few times. The chain couples TRBV9 to TRBJ1-1; D remains unclear. Deletions cut 0 bases from V and 1 base from J, with 7 bases between. Germline loops: CDR1 SGDLS, CDR2 YYNGEE. CDR3 length: 14 residues. The CDR3 loop reads CASSVGGTNTEAFF. DNA of the CDR3: TGTGCCAGCAGCGTAGGAGGTACGAACACTGAAGCTTTCTTT.

The chain is built from TRBV20-1 and TRBJ1-4, with unresolved D. The ends were cut back, 5 bases at V and 6 bases at J, with 13 bases in the middle. This CDR3 has 13 residues. Germline V gene lookup returns CDR1 DFQATT and CDR2 SNEGSKA (reference sequence). The CDR3 nucleotides read TGCAGTGCTGCGCGGACGTCAGATGAAAAACTGTTTTTT. Its protein product is CSAARTSDEKLFF.

V and J are TRBV25-1 and TRBJ2-5, with a possible D match to TRBD1 (6 bases). The CDR3 totals 14 residues. V gave up 8 bases and J gave up 11 bases, with 24 bases separating them. CDR1 and CDR2 from the germline V gene are MGHDK and SYGVNS. In nucleotides, the CDR3 is TGTGCCAGCGGCGCGGCCAGGGGTTTCCGTGAGCAGTACTTC. Residues: CASGAARGFREQYF.

The J gene is TRBJ2-7, the V gene TRBV27; D possibly corresponds to TRBD1 (6 bases). The CDR3 spans 13 residues. Trimming shortened V by 5 bases and J by 6 bases, and 14 bases separated the two germline ends. Germline V gives CDR1 MNHEY, CDR2 SMNVEV (reference sequence). This chain's CDR3 is CASSNNRVGEQYF. CDR3 nucleotide sequence: TGTGCCAGCAGTAATAACAGGGTGGGCGAGCAGTACTTC.

In its sample, this clonotype was seen many times. This CDR3 is CASSQAVSGPYEQYF. CDR3 in DNA: TGCGCCAGCAGCCAAGCGGTGTCAGGACCTTACGAGCAGTACTTC. The V gene is TRBV4-3, the J gene TRBJ2-7; unclear D gene. This CDR3 is 15 amino acids long. V gave up 1 base and J gave up 4 bases, with 14 bases separating them. Germline-derived CDR1 and CDR2 are LGHNA and YSLEER.

This clonotype has only one observation. The J gene is TRBJ2-1, the V gene TRBV7-8; 10 bases are a match to TRBD1. Germline V gene sequence: CDR1 SGHVS, CDR2 FQNEAQ. The CDR3 is made up of 17 amino acids. The V and J ends lost 5 bases and 5 bases, in that order; junction bases with no gene match: 12. The CDR3 coding sequence is TGTGCCAGCAGCCTAGGGCCGAGACAGGGGGCGAACAATGAGCAGTTCTTC. Encoded protein: CASSLGPRQGANNEQFF.

Turning to this clonotype: This may arise from a read error, as a much more abundant clone is one base away. The genes are TRBV5-5 and TRBJ2-5; D ambiguous. V lost 0 bases and J 11 bases, leaving 14 bases between the germline ends. CDR1 is SGHKS, CDR2 YYEKEE, per germline (reference sequence). The CDR3 runs 13 residues. The CDR3 coding sequence is TGTGCCAGCAGCTTGGAGTCTGTAGATGAGCAGTACTTC. Amino acids: CASSLESVDEQYF.

The J gene is TRBJ2-7, the V gene TRBV11-2; 9 bases match TRBD2. The CDR3 totals 17 residues. CDR1 is SGHAT and CDR2 is FQNNGV in the germline V gene. V lost 9 bases to trimming and J lost 3 bases; unmatched junction nucleotides: 18. The CDR3 DNA sequence: TGTGCCAGGGAACTAGCGGGCATGTATTCGGGGATCTACGAGCAGTACTTC. The encoded protein is CARELAGMYSGIYEQYF. The full variable domain, with the rest looked up from reference TRBV11-2 and TRBJ2-7, is EAGVAQSPRYKIIEKRQSVAFWCNPISGHATLYWYQQILGQGPKLLIQFQNNGVVDDSQLPKDRFSAERLKGVDSTLKIQPAKLEDSAVYLCARELAGMYSGIYEQYFGPGTRLTVT.

Many counts were recorded for this clonotype. The chain is built from TRBV12-3 or TRBV12-4 and TRBJ2-3, with D possibly TRBD1 on 5 matching bases. The length of the CDR3 is 15 residues. V dropped 3 bases and J dropped 3 bases, with 13 bases sitting between them. CDR3 region: CASSFRTGATDTQYF. DNA for the CDR3: TGTGCCAGCAGTTTCCGAACAGGAGCGACAGATACGCAGTATTTT.

This clonotype was seen many times. The rearrangement uses TRBV15 and TRBJ2-5; 9 bases line up with TRBD2. The CDR3 sequence is 17 residues long. Germline CDR1 is LNHNV and CDR2 is YYDKDF (reference sequence). With V trimmed by 1 base and J by 5 bases, 11 bases remained unmatched. The CDR3 nucleotides are TGTGCCACCAGCAGAGTTACCGGGACTAGCAGGCGGGAGACCCAGTACTTC. Encoded protein: CATSRVTGTSRRETQYF.

This clonotype was observed at least ten times. The genes are TRBV7-9 and TRBJ1-2, with 9 bases aligning to TRBD1. The CDR3 is 13 residues long. Germline CDR1 SEHNR, CDR2 FQNEAQ (reference sequence). V was pared by 5 bases and J by 4 bases, with 2 bases of the junction left unmatched. For the CDR3, the DNA is TGTGCCAGCAGCAAGGACAGGGGCTATGGCTACACCTTC. Translated, it gives CASSKDRGYGYTF.

The chain has TRBV9 and TRBJ2-7; a weak D match, TRBD2 (5 bases). Trimming removed 0 bases from V and 5 bases from J, with 9 bases in between. The germline V gene encodes CDR1 SGDLS and CDR2 YYNGEE. The CDR3 contains 13 residues. CDR3 nucleotide sequence: TGTGCCAGCAGCGTAGTACCGGGGAACGAGCAGTACTTC. Translated, it gives CASSVVPGNEQYF.

On this clonotype: A read error may be the cause here, since a much bigger clone is one base away. The chain is built from TRBV28 and TRBJ2-3; the match to TRBD1 covers 8 bases. The length of the CDR3 is 13 residues. V was pared by 6 bases and J by 4 bases, with 3 bases of the junction left unmatched. CDR1 MDHEN and CDR2 SYDVKM come from the germline V gene. CDR3 protein: CASSRQGSDTQYF. Written as DNA, the CDR3 is TGTGCCAGCAGCCGACAGGGGTCAGATACGCAGTATTTT.

This clonotype occurred once. The DNA for the CDR3 is TGTGCCAGCAGGAAGTCCAGCCCGGAGACCCAGTACTTC. Translating gives CASRKSSPETQYF. The rearrangement links TRBV7-9 to TRBJ2-5; D gene unclear. Germline CDR1 and CDR2: SEHNR and FQNEAQ (reference sequence). V gave up 6 bases and J gave up 5 bases, with 13 bases separating them. The CDR3 covers 13 residues.

This clonotype has a handful of counts. The chain has TRBV20-1 and TRBJ2-1; no clear D. The CDR3 length is 11 residues. V lost 1 base, J lost 9 bases, and 7 bases lay in between. Germline values: CDR1 DFQATT, CDR2 SNEGSKA (reference sequence). The chain's CDR3 is CSARVAFEQFF. In DNA form, the CDR3 reads TGCAGTGCTAGAGTGGCCTTTGAGCAGTTCTTC.

This clonotype was detected a few times. The J gene is TRBJ2-7, the V gene TRBV7-2; D is perhaps TRBD1 or TRBD2 (5 bases each). CDR3 length equals 15 residues. Germline-derived CDR1 and CDR2 are SGHTA and FQGNSA. V lost 5 bases, J lost 9 bases, and 23 bases lay in between. The DNA for the CDR3 is TGTGCCAGCAGCCGGGACGAGATGGCTACAGGAGGGCAGTACTTC. Protein sequence: CASSRDEMATGGQYF.

Notes on this clonotype: A junction end diverges from the germline sequence, so it may reflect a read error. The chain uses TRBV12-3 or TRBV12-4 and TRBJ1-6; D is uncertain. The length of the CDR3 is 13 residues. CDR3 DNA: TGTGCCAGCAGCACCCCCTACAATTCACCCCTCCACTTT. This gives the protein CASSTPYNSPLHF.

As concerns this clonotype: It may be a read error: a sequence one base away is much more abundant. DNA of the CDR3: TGTGCCAGCAGTACGAGACAGGGCGAGGGCTACACCTTC. This gives the protein CASSTRQGEGYTF. This chain uses TRBV6-5 with TRBJ1-2, with 7 nucleotides matching TRBD1. V trimming: 5 bases; J trimming: 8 bases; junction bases outside the gene matches: 8. The CDR3 loop spans 13 amino acids. Looked up from germline, CDR1 is MNHEY and CDR2 is SVGAGI.

A single count supports this clonotype. V usage is TRBV11-2 and J usage is TRBJ2-1, with 15 positions matching TRBD2. CDR1 is SGHAT and CDR2 is FQNNGV in the germline V gene. Trimming at V came to 5 bases and at J to 7 bases, leaving 6 bases not matched to a gene. The length of the CDR3 is 16 residues. The CDR3 region is CASSKPGLAGGNEQFF. CDR3 sequence (DNA): TGTGCCAGCAGCAAACCTGGACTAGCGGGGGGGAATGAGCAGTTCTTC.

This clonotype was seen only a few times. J is TRBJ1-6 and V is TRBV27; maybe TRBD1 (6 bases). Per germline, CDR1 MNHEY and CDR2 SMNVEV (reference sequence). The CDR3 sequence is 15 residues long. V was trimmed by 3 bases and J by 8 bases, leaving 14 bases between them. The CDR3 nucleotides read TGTGCCAGCAGTTTCACGGCAGGGGAGGATTCACCCCTCCACTTT. As protein: CASSFTAGEDSPLHF.